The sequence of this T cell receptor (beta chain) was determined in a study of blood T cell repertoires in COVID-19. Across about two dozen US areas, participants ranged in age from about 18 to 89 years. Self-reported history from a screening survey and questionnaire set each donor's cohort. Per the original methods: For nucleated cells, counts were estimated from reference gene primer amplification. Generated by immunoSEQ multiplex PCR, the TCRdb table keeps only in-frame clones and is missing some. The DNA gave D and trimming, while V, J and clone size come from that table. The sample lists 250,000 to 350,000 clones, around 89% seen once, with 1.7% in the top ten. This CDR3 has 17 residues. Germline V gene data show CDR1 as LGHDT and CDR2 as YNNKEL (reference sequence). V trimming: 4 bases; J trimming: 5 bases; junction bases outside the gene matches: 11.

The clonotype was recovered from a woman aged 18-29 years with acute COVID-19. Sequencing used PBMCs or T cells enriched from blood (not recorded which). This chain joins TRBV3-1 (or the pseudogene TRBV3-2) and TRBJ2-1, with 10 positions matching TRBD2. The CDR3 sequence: CASSPQRQREGHNEQFF. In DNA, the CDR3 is TGTGCCAGCAGCCCCCAACGGCAGCGGGAGGGCCACAATGAGCAGTTCTTC.